This T cell receptor beta chain was obtained from a study of control samples from healthy donors and cancer patients. This CDR3 has 15 amino acids. Per the germline V gene, CDR1 is LNHNV and CDR2 is YYDKDF (reference sequence). Trimming stripped 1 base from V and 5 bases from J, with 14 bases between. Profiling relied on immunoSEQ multiplex PCR, and the TCRdb table lists in-frame clones only, not all of them. Here the sample spans 120,000 to 150,000 clones, around 92% being singletons. The sample consisted of blood. This chain connects TRBV15 to TRBJ1-2; D is perhaps TRBD1 (5 bases). The receptor's source is a young man in good health. The CDR3 nucleotides are TGTGCCACCAGCAGAGTACGACAGAAAGATTATGGCTACACCTTC. Protein product: CATSRVRQKDYGYTF.